This TCR beta chain was observed in a study of blood T cell repertoires in COVID-19. The overall study: Samples of COVID-19 (acute and convalescent) were obtained from the United States, Italy and Spain. The cDNA or gDNA used as material had been derived from T cells, B-cell-depleted T cells, or PBMCs.

Authors' processing steps: Quantification of nucleated cells was approximated via reference gene primer amplification. Only in-frame clones appear in the TCRdb table, and some are missing; sequencing was by immunoSEQ multiplex PCR. Clone size and the V and J calls come from that table; the DNA yielded D and trimming. The top ten clones hold roughly 13% of a sample with more than 150,000 clones, over 75% of them seen once. Germline-derived CDR1 and CDR2 are SGHDT and YYEEEE. Trimming cost V 4 bases and J 6 bases; bases outside gene matches: 7. The length of the CDR3 is 14 residues. V usage is TRBV5-6 and J usage is TRBJ2-1, with 7 bases matching TRBD2. Sequences were obtained from peripheral blood. The source of this sequence is a man aged 45-65 years who had recovered from COVID-19. The CDR3: CASSGGEYSNEQFF. CDR3 bases: TGTGCCAGCAGCGGGGGGGAGTACTCCAATGAGCAGTTCTTC.